A selection of T cell receptor beta chains follows, all from one sample in a study of control samples from healthy donors and cancer patients. Sequencing used immunoSEQ multiplex PCR; TCRdb keeps in-frame clones, though not all of them. The sample includes over 200,000 clones, almost 85% of them seen just once. Sequences were obtained from PBMCs. The receptors derive from a woman aged 60-70 years with lung cancer. Each CDR3 is given with its conserved first and last residue. A D gene is named only where the DNA matches it firmly. Where a row states a size, it is once, few, many or the class of an expanded clone; other rows omit it.

d_gene: -
v_gene: TRBV7-9
j_gene: TRBJ2-2
abundance: few
CDR3nt: TGTGCCAGCAGCTTAGTGGTCGCGAACACCGGGGAGCTGTTTTTT
CDR3aa: CASSLVVANTGELFF

d_gene: TRBD1
v_gene: TRBV9
j_gene: TRBJ2-1
abundance: once
CDR3nt: TGTGCCAGCAGCCCAAGGACAGGGCCAGGGGAGCAGTTCTTC
CDR3aa: CASSPRTGPGEQFF

d_gene: -
v_gene: TRBV5-1
j_gene: TRBJ2-1
abundance: once
CDR3nt: TGCGCCAGCAGCTTACAGGGCGGGCAGTTCTTC
CDR3aa: CASSLQGGQFF

d_gene: -
v_gene: TRBV18
j_gene: TRBJ2-2
abundance: -
CDR3nt: TGTGCCAGCTTACCCGGAACCACCGGGGAGCTGTTTTTT
CDR3aa: CASLPGTTGELFF

d_gene: -
v_gene: TRBV3-1/TRBV3-2
j_gene: TRBJ1-1
abundance: -
CDR3nt: TGTGCCAGCAGCCAAGACGCAGGGCGTAGCACTGAAGCTTTCTTT
CDR3aa: CASSQDAGRSTEAFF

d_gene: -
v_gene: TRBV4-1
j_gene: TRBJ1-2
abundance: -
CDR3nt: TGCGCCAGCAGCCAAGGAGGTTACCTCTACGGGGGCTACACCTTC
CDR3aa: CASSQGGYLYGGYTF

d_gene: TRBD2
v_gene: TRBV2
j_gene: TRBJ2-1
abundance: -
CDR3nt: TGTGCCAGCAGTGCTGGGACTAGTTCGTACAATGAGCAGTTCTTC
CDR3aa: CASSAGTSSYNEQFF

d_gene: -
v_gene: TRBV3-1/TRBV3-2
j_gene: TRBJ1-2
abundance: -
CDR3nt: TGTGCCAGCAGTTTTTCCGGGACACCTTCTAACTATGGCTACACCTTC
CDR3aa: CASSFSGTPSNYGYTF

d_gene: TRBD2
v_gene: TRBV6-5
j_gene: TRBJ2-7
abundance: -
CDR3nt: TGTGCCAGCGGGGAGGGCTACGAGCAGTACTTC
CDR3aa: CASGEGYEQYF

d_gene: -
v_gene: TRBV10-3
j_gene: TRBJ1-2
abundance: -
CDR3nt: TGTGCCATCAGTGAGTCGACTCCTAACTATGGCTACACCTTC
CDR3aa: CAISESTPNYGYTF

d_gene: TRBD1
v_gene: TRBV10-3
j_gene: TRBJ1-5
abundance: once
CDR3nt: TGTGCCATCGCACAGGGGGAAGATCAGCCCCAGCATTTT
CDR3aa: CAIAQGEDQPQHF

d_gene: -
v_gene: TRBV18
j_gene: TRBJ2-7
abundance: -
CDR3nt: TGTGCCAGCTCACCAACCCCCGACATGGCTGCCGAGCAGTACTTC
CDR3aa: CASSPTPDMAAEQYF

d_gene: -
v_gene: TRBV27
j_gene: TRBJ1-6
abundance: once
CDR3nt: TGTGCCAGCAGTTCAGGGCTCGGTAATTCACCCCTCCACTTT
CDR3aa: CASSSGLGNSPLHF

d_gene: TRBD1
v_gene: TRBV7-8
j_gene: TRBJ2-3
abundance: -
CDR3nt: TGTGCCAGCAGCTCGGCCCGGGACAGGGGGCTAGGGACGCAGTATTTT
CDR3aa: CASSSARDRGLGTQYF

d_gene: -
v_gene: TRBV7-3
j_gene: TRBJ1-1
abundance: -
CDR3nt: TGTGCCAGCAGCTTAAACCCCCGGACCACTGAAGCTTTCTTT
CDR3aa: CASSLNPRTTEAFF

d_gene: TRBD1
v_gene: TRBV2
j_gene: TRBJ1-4
abundance: -
CDR3nt: TGTGCCAGCACCACCAGGACAGGCAATGAAAAACTGTTTTTT
CDR3aa: CASTTRTGNEKLFF

d_gene: TRBD2
v_gene: TRBV24-1
j_gene: TRBJ2-2
abundance: -
CDR3nt: TGTGCCACCAGTGTCGCGGGGGGGAACACCGGGGAGCTGTTTTTT
CDR3aa: CATSVAGGNTGELFF

d_gene: -
v_gene: TRBV19
j_gene: TRBJ1-1
abundance: -
CDR3nt: TGTGCCAGTAGTACCCCCGCGGGGATGGGGGACACTGAAGCTTTCTTT
CDR3aa: CASSTPAGMGDTEAFF

d_gene: -
v_gene: TRBV9
j_gene: TRBJ1-1
abundance: -
CDR3nt: TGTGCCAGCAGCCCGGGGGCAGGGTTAAGAACTGAAGCTTTCTTT
CDR3aa: CASSPGAGLRTEAFF

d_gene: -
v_gene: TRBV18
j_gene: TRBJ2-1
abundance: -
CDR3nt: TGTGCCAGCTCAGGGGGCCGGAATGAGCAGTTCTTC
CDR3aa: CASSGGRNEQFF

d_gene: -
v_gene: TRBV19
j_gene: TRBJ1-1
abundance: -
CDR3nt: TGTGCCAGTAGTAGAGACACTAGGAACACTGAAGCTTTCTTT
CDR3aa: CASSRDTRNTEAFF

d_gene: TRBD1
v_gene: TRBV6-1
j_gene: TRBJ1-1
abundance: few
CDR3nt: TGTGCCAGCAGTGAATTTGGGACAGCCATGAACACTGAAGCTTTCTTT
CDR3aa: CASSEFGTAMNTEAFF

d_gene: TRBD1
v_gene: TRBV15
j_gene: TRBJ2-7
abundance: once
CDR3nt: TGTGCCACCAGCAGAGATAGGCAGGGGGCCGACGAGCAGTACTTC
CDR3aa: CATSRDRQGADEQYF

d_gene: TRBD1
v_gene: TRBV27
j_gene: TRBJ1-6
abundance: -
CDR3nt: TGTGCCAGCAGTTTAGAGGGGGACAGGCATTCACCCCTCCACTTT
CDR3aa: CASSLEGDRHSPLHF

d_gene: -
v_gene: TRBV5-1
j_gene: TRBJ2-4
abundance: -
CDR3nt: TGCGCCAGCAGCTTGGCCCCCGGGACCCAAAACATTCAGTACTTC
CDR3aa: CASSLAPGTQNIQYF

d_gene: -
v_gene: TRBV19
j_gene: TRBJ1-6
abundance: -
CDR3nt: TGTGCCAGTAGTGCGAGCTCCTATAATTCACCCCTCCACTTT
CDR3aa: CASSASSYNSPLHF

d_gene: TRBD2
v_gene: TRBV7-8
j_gene: TRBJ2-1
abundance: -
CDR3nt: TGTGCCAGCAGACTAGCGGGAGGATCTCTCACGGGGTACAATGAGCAGTTCTTC
CDR3aa: CASRLAGGSLTGYNEQFF

d_gene: -
v_gene: TRBV11-2
j_gene: TRBJ2-3
abundance: -
CDR3nt: TGTGCCAGCAGCCGACAGATTAGCACAGATACGCAGTATTTT
CDR3aa: CASSRQISTDTQYF

d_gene: -
v_gene: TRBV7-6
j_gene: TRBJ2-5
abundance: -
CDR3nt: TGTGCCAGCAGCTACCGGAGTTCTCGTGCCGAAGAGACCCAGTACTTC
CDR3aa: CASSYRSSRAEETQYF

d_gene: -
v_gene: TRBV1
j_gene: TRBJ2-1
abundance: once
CDR3nt: TGCACCAGCAGCCAAGTAAGGTCAGGGACAGGGTTTTTAAATGAGCAGTTCTTC
CDR3aa: CTSSQVRSGTGFLNEQFF

d_gene: TRBD2
v_gene: TRBV6-1
j_gene: TRBJ2-3
abundance: few
CDR3nt: TGTGCCAGCAGTGAAGCGACTAGCGGAGGGGGAGATACGCAGTATTTT
CDR3aa: CASSEATSGGGDTQYF

d_gene: -
v_gene: TRBV27
j_gene: TRBJ1-1
abundance: -
CDR3nt: TGTGCCAGCAGTTTATCCAGGGGCACTGAAGCTTTCTTT
CDR3aa: CASSLSRGTEAFF

d_gene: -
v_gene: TRBV4-1
j_gene: TRBJ1-1
abundance: -
CDR3nt: TGCGCCAGCAGCTCTCGGATGAACACTGAAGCTTTCTTT
CDR3aa: CASSSRMNTEAFF

d_gene: -
v_gene: TRBV5-8
j_gene: TRBJ1-1
abundance: -
CDR3nt: TGTGCCAGCAGCCTAAAGACCTGGAACACTGAAGCTTTCTTT
CDR3aa: CASSLKTWNTEAFF

d_gene: TRBD2
v_gene: TRBV4-2
j_gene: TRBJ2-5
abundance: -
CDR3nt: TGTGCCAGCAGCCAAGATTGGACTAGCGGAACCCAAGAGACCCAGTACTTC
CDR3aa: CASSQDWTSGTQETQYF

d_gene: -
v_gene: TRBV18
j_gene: TRBJ1-1
abundance: few
CDR3nt: TGTGCCAGCTCACCACCGGGGCAGGCTTACGCTTTCTTT
CDR3aa: CASSPPGQAYAFF

d_gene: -
v_gene: TRBV2
j_gene: TRBJ2-1
abundance: -
CDR3nt: TGTGCCAGCAGCCCCGGCCATGAGCAGTTCTTC
CDR3aa: CASSPGHEQFF

d_gene: TRBD2
v_gene: TRBV5-4
j_gene: TRBJ2-7
abundance: -
CDR3nt: TGTGCCAGCAGCATGCGACTAGCGGGTTCCTACGAGCAGTACTTC
CDR3aa: CASSMRLAGSYEQYF

d_gene: TRBD1
v_gene: TRBV19
j_gene: TRBJ1-1
abundance: -
CDR3nt: TGTGCCAGTAGGACAGGGGAGAGCACTGAAGCTTTCTTT
CDR3aa: CASRTGESTEAFF

d_gene: TRBD2
v_gene: TRBV5-1
j_gene: TRBJ2-2
abundance: few
CDR3nt: TGCGCCAGCAGCTCCCACAGCGGGGGGAACACCGGGGAGCTGTTTTTT
CDR3aa: CASSSHSGGNTGELFF

d_gene: -
v_gene: TRBV9
j_gene: TRBJ1-6
abundance: -
CDR3nt: TGTGCCAGCAGCGCGGGGGTGGACAGAAAGTATAATTCACCCCTCCACTTT
CDR3aa: CASSAGVDRKYNSPLHF

d_gene: TRBD2
v_gene: TRBV13
j_gene: TRBJ2-7
abundance: -
CDR3nt: TGTGCCAGCAGCAGAGGGACTAGCGGCTCCTACGAGCAGTACTTC
CDR3aa: CASSRGTSGSYEQYF

d_gene: -
v_gene: TRBV12-3/TRBV12-4
j_gene: TRBJ1-5
abundance: -
CDR3nt: TGTGCCAGCAGTTTAGGTCTCGGGCAGCCCCAGCATTTT
CDR3aa: CASSLGLGQPQHF

d_gene: -
v_gene: TRBV19
j_gene: TRBJ2-1
abundance: -
CDR3nt: TGTGCCAGTAGTATATGGGGCAGTCAAGCCAATGAGCAGTTCTTC
CDR3aa: CASSIWGSQANEQFF

d_gene: -
v_gene: TRBV3-1/TRBV3-2
j_gene: TRBJ1-2
abundance: -
CDR3nt: TGTGCCAGCAGCCGAGGGGCTGAATATGGCTACACCTTC
CDR3aa: CASSRGAEYGYTF

d_gene: TRBD1
v_gene: TRBV28
j_gene: TRBJ2-5
abundance: -
CDR3nt: TGTGCCAGCACTCCGGGACAGGGTGGGTTGGAGACCCAGTACTTC
CDR3aa: CASTPGQGGLETQYF

d_gene: -
v_gene: TRBV30
j_gene: TRBJ1-1
abundance: -
CDR3nt: TGTGCCTGGAGGTTGCGGGGGATGAACACTGAAGCTTTCTTT
CDR3aa: CAWRLRGMNTEAFF

d_gene: -
v_gene: TRBV5-4
j_gene: TRBJ2-1
abundance: -
CDR3nt: TGTGCCAGCAGCGTATCCGGCTTCCTTCCAAGCTCCTACAATGAGCAGTTCTTC
CDR3aa: CASSVSGFLPSSYNEQFF

d_gene: TRBD2
v_gene: TRBV7-9
j_gene: TRBJ2-3
abundance: -
CDR3nt: TGTGCCAGCAGCTTGGCGGGAGGCACAGATACGCAGTATTTT
CDR3aa: CASSLAGGTDTQYF

d_gene: -
v_gene: TRBV9
j_gene: TRBJ2-7
abundance: -
CDR3nt: TGTGCCAGCAGCGAGGCCCCTAGCTACTCCTACGAGCAGTACTTC
CDR3aa: CASSEAPSYSYEQYF

d_gene: -
v_gene: TRBV27
j_gene: TRBJ2-2
abundance: few
CDR3nt: TGTGCCAGCAGTCCCTTCGCCGCAGGGGGGACCGGGGAGCTGTTTTTT
CDR3aa: CASSPFAAGGTGELFF

d_gene: -
v_gene: TRBV4-1
j_gene: TRBJ2-3
abundance: -
CDR3nt: TGCGCCAGCAGCCCGCAAGTACGTATATTCACAGATACGCAGTATTTT
CDR3aa: CASSPQVRIFTDTQYF